This T cell receptor beta chain was identified in a study of identical twins. The table lists this clonotype with many counts. Its specificity is unknown. The study, taken as a whole, reports: Cord blood beta clonotypes that were abundant carried fewer insertions, and memory repertoires showed no such trend. Invariant populations such as MAIT and iNKT cells could partly muddle zero-insertion analyses.

This CDR3 has 14 amino acids. With 6 bases removed from V and 1 base from J, the gap between germline ends came to 12 bases. Through template switching, a universal primer site was introduced, and the cDNA contained unique molecular identifiers. A single record per CDR3 protein comes from TCRdb applying MiXCR to the 5' RACE reads. The data show around 280,000 distinct CDR3 sequences, with around 8.8% seen just once and approximately 2.1% held by the top ten. The same data also went into a second study, on yellow fever vaccine responses in identical twins.

The V gene is TRBV12-3 or TRBV12-4, the J gene TRBJ2-5; possibly TRBD1 for D (5 bases). The receptor was isolated from a woman aged 18-29 years in good health. The sequenced material came from memory (CD45RO+) T cells sorted from blood. CDR3 amino acids: CASSPQGIQETQYF. The CDR3 DNA sequence: TGTGCCAGCAGCCCGCAGGGAATCCAAGAGACCCAGTACTTC.